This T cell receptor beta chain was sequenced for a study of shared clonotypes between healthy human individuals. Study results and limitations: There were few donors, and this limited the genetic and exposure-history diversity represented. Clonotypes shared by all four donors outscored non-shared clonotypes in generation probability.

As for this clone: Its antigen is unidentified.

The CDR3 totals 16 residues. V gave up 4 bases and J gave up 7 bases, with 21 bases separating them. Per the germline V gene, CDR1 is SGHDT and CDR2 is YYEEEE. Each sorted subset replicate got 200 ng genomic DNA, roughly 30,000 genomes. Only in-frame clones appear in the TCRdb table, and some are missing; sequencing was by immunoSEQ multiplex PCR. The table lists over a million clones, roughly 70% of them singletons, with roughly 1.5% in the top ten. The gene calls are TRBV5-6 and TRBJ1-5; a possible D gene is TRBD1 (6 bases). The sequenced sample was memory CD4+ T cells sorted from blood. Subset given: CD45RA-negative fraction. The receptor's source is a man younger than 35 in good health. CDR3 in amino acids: CASSRGAGRGGQPQHF. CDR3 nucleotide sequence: TGTGCCAGCAGCCGGGGGGCGGGCAGGGGAGGCCAGCCCCAGCATTTT.